This TCR delta chain derives from a study of gamma-delta chains in newborns, infants, children. Study-level information: Microbial exposure reportedly drives polyclonal innate γδ T cell expansion after birth.

TCRdb ran CATT on the reads. The sample carries 1,500 to 2,000 delta-chain clones, 7.6% recorded once. The CDR3 runs 16 residues. CDR1 and CDR2 from the germline V gene are GEAIGNYY and EKD. Trimming removed 2 bases from V and 0 bases from J; junction bases left unmatched: 3. About this clone: A single base is all that separates this from a far larger clone, so a read error is likely. The same CDR3 can be traced to other DNA sequences in this sample.

The sample was blood. The sequence was obtained from a child who was a newborn, infant or young child, either healthy, febrile or measles-vaccinated (not recorded which). The chain links TRDV2 to TRDJ1; 12 bases are shared with TRDD3. The CDR3 DNA sequence: TGTGCCTGTGACATACTGGGGGATACTTACACCGATAAACTCATCTTT. It codes for CACDILGDTYTDKLIF.